What follows describes a single TCR beta chain. The antigen it recognizes is unknown. There are no base qualities to consult, and no much larger clone falls within one base. V drops 1 base and J drops 6 bases, leaving 12 bases in between. The germline V gene encodes CDR1 SEHNR and CDR2 FQNEAQ (reference sequence). Counted from cysteine to phenylalanine, this CDR3 has 14 amino acids. This entry keeps only the CDR3 DNA: 42 bases, framed from base 1. This entry comes from a study of T cells in Graves' hyperthyroidism and ophthalmopathy (dated by TCRdb to between 2019 and 2020). In terms of the full investigation: Peripheral blood was collected at initial diagnosis, before any treatment. To identify distinguishing TCR V-J signatures, a discovery cohort of 100 or so patients was used, comprising 43 with Graves' ophthalmopathy and 57 with stable Graves' hyperthyroidism. Prospective prediction of ophthalmopathy was tested in an independent validation cohort of fewer than 20 hyperthyroidism patients and some 17 patients who later progressed to ophthalmopathy. The roughly 94 discovery patients were randomly divided into training and test sets at a 7:3 ratio. In addition, the study compared T-cell repertoires in thyroid tissue and in blood from a handful of Graves' hyperthyroidism patients. After blood sampling, hyperthyroidism patients were treated with methimazole at a starting dose of 30 mg daily, and ophthalmopathy patients were treated with high-dose intravenous methylprednisolone. The paper reports TCR Vbeta CDR3 sequencing of approximately 130 peripheral blood samples: under 45 ophthalmopathy, under 85 hyperthyroidism and 17 progressor patients.

The TCR beta CDR3 regions were amplified from RNA transcripts. For the first round of RT-PCR on the TCR CDR3, the HTBI primer set was used together with the Qiagen OneStep RT-PCR kit. Libraries were constructed in a second round of multiplex PCR, after which size selection and purification were carried out. Paired-end sequencing of the libraries was performed with 100 bp reads on an Illumina HiSeq2000. In the paper's pipeline: Raw data were processed with SOAPnuke, discarding reads with adapters, uncalled bases, mean Phred below 15, or no exact constant-primer or identifier match. COPE v1.2.5 was used to merge high-quality paired reads, and clonotypes were defined as unique nucleotide sequences. MiTCR v1.1 was used to align the clonotypes against IMGT TRBV, TRBD and TRBJ reference segments. The analysis included only V-J combinations with a frequency above 0.0001, which together covered roughly 99% of the repertoires. The TCS score was defined as the ratio of F50 (clonal expansion) to E x V (chaos), calculated using BLOSUM62-based TCRdist between CDR3 peptides within each V-J. Welch's t-statistics and random forest reduced roughly 530 V-J features to 10 to 15, which were used in a naive Bayes classifier (R e1071). In-frame beta chains were kept once TCRdb had trimmed the public reads at Q25 with fastp and called clones with MiXCR. Rows are combined by CDR3 protein, so each entry shows the most common genes and DNA. TCRdb's processing, not the authors' own work, is the source of the V and J calls. A total of some 250,000 distinct CDR3 sequences appear in this sample, approximately 15% of them only once. Roughly 13% of the sample is in the top ten clones.

Overall study outcomes, separate from this receptor: A model built on a 13 V-J signature distinguished ophthalmopathy from stable hyperthyroidism, reaching roughly 88% sensitivity and approximately 81% specificity in cross-validation and 80%/75% in testing. In validation, progression to ophthalmopathy was predicted by the model with about 70% sensitivity and 72.22% specificity, a median of roughly 6.4 months before onset. No statistical method was used to set the sample size in advance, and investigators knew the group allocation. Most expanded thyroid clonotypes (frequency above 0.001) were also found in blood, which suggests that blood repertoires may mirror thyroid immune responses.

Hyperthyroidism patients were newly diagnosed, had a disease duration of under 2 months, and were aged 18 to 65 years. The study excluded patients with uncontrolled infections, other autoimmune diseases, pregnancy or lactation. Diagnoses were established on the basis of clinical symptoms, serum thyroxine and TRAb, thyroid ultrasound, and orbital computed tomography. For progressor patients, blood was drawn at the first diagnosis of hyperthyroidism, before any ophthalmopathy symptoms had appeared. Ficoll-Paque density gradient centrifugation was used to isolate PBMCs from 9.5 to 10 ml of fresh peripheral blood. Progressor patients were defined as those initially diagnosed with Graves' hyperthyroidism in whom ophthalmopathy developed during follow-up. Total RNA was extracted with Trizol reagent, and quality was checked on an Agilent 2100 Bioanalyzer.

This receptor chain uses TRBV7-9 and TRBJ1-2; the D gene cannot be resolved reliably. This receptor was identified in a woman in her forties with Graves' hyperthyroidism that later progressed to Graves' ophthalmopathy. Sequencing was performed on blood. CDR3 loop: CASSLGTGWNGYTF. The DNA reads as follows: TGTGCCAGCAGCTTAGGGACGGGTTGGAATGGCTACACCTTC.